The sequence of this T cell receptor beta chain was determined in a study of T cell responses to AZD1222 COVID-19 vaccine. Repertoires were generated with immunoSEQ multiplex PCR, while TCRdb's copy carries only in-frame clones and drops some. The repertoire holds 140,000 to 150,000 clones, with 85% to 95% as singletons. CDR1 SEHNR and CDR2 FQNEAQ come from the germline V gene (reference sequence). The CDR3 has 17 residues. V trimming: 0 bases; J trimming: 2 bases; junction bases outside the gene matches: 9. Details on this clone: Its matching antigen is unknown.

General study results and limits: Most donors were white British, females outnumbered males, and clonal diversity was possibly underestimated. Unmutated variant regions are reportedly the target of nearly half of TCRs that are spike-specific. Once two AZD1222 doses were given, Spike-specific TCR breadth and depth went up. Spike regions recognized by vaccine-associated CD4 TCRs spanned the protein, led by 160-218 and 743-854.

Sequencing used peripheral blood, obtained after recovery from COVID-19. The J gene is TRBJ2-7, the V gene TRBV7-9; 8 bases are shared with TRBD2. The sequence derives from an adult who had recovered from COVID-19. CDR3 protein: CASSLAAGGRITYEQYF. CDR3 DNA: TGTGCCAGCAGCTTAGCTGCGGGGGGCAGAATAACCTACGAGCAGTACTTC.